Listed below are T cell receptor beta chains from one sample, sequenced in a study of T cells expressing NK-cell markers. TCRdb reprocessed the 5' RACE reads and reports one entry per CDR3 protein, with no DNA. The sample includes some 140,000 distinct CDR3 sequences. The sequencing sample was made of blood T cells: a sorted CD56 or NKG2C T cell subset, CD4+ or CD8+ T cells, or bulk PBMC T cells (not recorded which). All receptors come from a woman between 50 and 59 years old in good health. The CDR3 runs from the conserved cysteine through the conserved F or W.

V gene: TRBV27
J gene: TRBJ2-3
CDR3 protein: CASSSPARTDTQYF

V gene: TRBV12-3/TRBV12-4
J gene: TRBJ2-1
CDR3 protein: CASSLLPGLAPYNEQFF

V gene: TRBV12-3/TRBV12-4
J gene: TRBJ1-5
CDR3 protein: CASSSDRKNQPQHF

V gene: TRBV4-1
J gene: TRBJ1-6
CDR3 protein: CASSQDQTNYSPLHF

V gene: TRBV27
J gene: TRBJ2-7
CDR3 protein: CASSLLGDEQYF

V gene: TRBV3-1
J gene: TRBJ2-3
CDR3 protein: CASSQGLAGGDTQYF

V gene: TRBV11-2
J gene: TRBJ2-1
CDR3 protein: CASSLDGTTSPYYNEQFF

V gene: TRBV12-3/TRBV12-4
J gene: TRBJ2-1
CDR3 protein: CASSPTGLAGGIGFF

V gene: TRBV14
J gene: TRBJ2-2
CDR3 protein: CASSQEARLTGELFF

V gene: TRBV7-2
J gene: TRBJ2-1
CDR3 protein: CASSPAARAGSYNEQFF

V gene: TRBV18
J gene: TRBJ2-4
CDR3 protein: CASSGDNENIQYF

V gene: TRBV3-1
J gene: TRBJ2-5
CDR3 protein: CASSQVVLQETQYF